This TCR beta chain was sequenced during a study of T cell changes during pregnancy in multiple sclerosis. V lost 7 bases, J lost 1 base, and 2 bases stayed unmatched. The CDR3 runs 13 residues. Looked up from germline, CDR1 is SGHRS and CDR2 is YFSETQ. Assay: immunoSEQ multiplex PCR; the TCRdb copy retains only in-frame clones and omits some. Here the sample spans about 28,000 clones, 85% to 90% being singletons. This sequence joins TRBV5-1 and TRBJ2-3, with 8 nucleotides matching TRBD1. The sequence was collected from a female donor with multiple sclerosis, enrolled in a pregnancy study. The sequencing used CD8+ T cells from peripheral blood mononuclear cells, collected after pregnancy. Here the CDR3 DNA reads TGCGCCAGCGGGGGACAGGGCACAGATACGCAGTATTTT. It is translated as CASGGQGTDTQYF.